This T cell receptor (beta chain) appears in the sequencing data of a study of T cells after yellow fever vaccination. Study observations and caveats: Within FACS-sorted repertoires, abundant clonotypes contaminating from the bulk population could be present. There was a small share of clonotypes that showed up in both the CD4 and CD8 compartments. Reappearance after the booster was seen for most primary-vaccination clones, at 95% to 97% CD4 and 75% to 90% CD8.

A few counts support this clonotype. Its antigen is undetermined. A process of 5'RACE template switching, which added a universal primer site and UMIs, was used to make TCR cDNA. MiXCR, applied by TCRdb to the 5' RACE reads, yields one record per CDR3 protein. The sample records around 250,000 distinct CDR3 sequences, less than 9% being singletons. CDR1 is DFQATT, CDR2 SNEGSKA, per germline (reference sequence). The CDR3 runs to 15 residues. Trimming cost V 6 bases and J 2 bases, with 18 bases left between them. This sequence originates from a man aged 25 to 40 who received the YFV17D yellow fever vaccine. This specimen was CD4+ T cells sorted from PBMCs, taken 15 days after the yellow fever booster vaccination. This sequence joins TRBV20-1 and TRBJ2-3, with no clear D. CDR3 region: CSAPILRSPTDTQYF. In DNA form, the CDR3 reads TGCAGTGCGCCGATCTTGCGAAGCCCCACAGATACGCAGTATTTT.